Sequencing of this TCR beta chain was carried out in a study of regulatory and conventional T cells in RAG deficiency. The sorted conventional CD4+ T cells were CD25-low and CD127-high, with genomic DNA sequenced. Profiled with immunoSEQ multiplex PCR; TCRdb holds only in-frame clones, not every one. Of roughly 30,000 clones listed, 90% to 97% are singletons. Trimming took 1 base from V and 5 from J, leaving 11 bases between them. The CDR3 has 14 amino acids. CDR1 is SGHVS and CDR2 is FNYEAQ in the germline V gene. The sample was also reused in another study, on regulatory T cells. That work states: Amplification used 52 TRBV primers and 13 TRBJ primers.

The sequence was obtained from a human donor in good health. The chain employs TRBV7-6 and TRBJ2-5; D call uncertain. Sequencing used CD25- CD4+ T cells sorted from blood. The CDR3 nucleotides read TGTGCCAGCAGCTTAGTCGGAGCCAAGGAGACCCAGTACTTC. Its translation: CASSLVGAKETQYF.